These T cell receptor beta chains were read from a single sample in a study of blood T cell repertoires in COVID-19. The method was immunoSEQ multiplex PCR; TCRdb's version includes in-frame clones alone and lacks a portion of them. The table includes 300,000 or so clones, about 85% detected once. Input material: PBMCs or T cells enriched from blood (not recorded which). All receptors derive from a woman aged 25 to 39 who had recovered from COVID-19. CDR3s include the opening cysteine and the closing phenylalanine or tryptophan. The D gene is left open where the match is weak. A row's size may be missing; if present it is once, few, many or a size class.

clone size | J gene | V gene | D gene | CDR3 protein | CDR3 DNA
. | TRBJ1-1 | TRBV5-6 | TRBD1 | CASSSGGIGNTEAFF | TGTGCCAGCAGCTCAGGGGGCATAGGGAACACTGAAGCTTTCTTT
. | TRBJ2-7 | TRBV7-8 | . | CASSPRMSSYEQYF | TGTGCCAGCAGCCCCCGCATGAGCTCCTACGAGCAGTACTTC
. | TRBJ2-3 | TRBV6-5 | . | CASRTGTVDTQYF | TGTGCCAGCAGAACCGGGACTGTAGATACGCAGTATTTT
few | TRBJ1-4 | TRBV7-2 | TRBD1 | CASSPRTGGNEKLFF | TGTGCCAGCAGCCCACGGACAGGGGGAAATGAAAAACTGTTTTTT
. | TRBJ1-2 | TRBV5-1 | TRBD1 | CASSPQGDYGYTF | TGCGCCAGCAGCCCCCAGGGGGACTATGGCTACACCTTC
. | TRBJ2-7 | TRBV7-9 | TRBD1 | CASSLPGQGQTYEQYF | TGTGCCAGCAGCTTACCGGGACAGGGGCAAACCTACGAGCAGTACTTC
. | TRBJ2-1 | TRBV11-2 | . | CASSLRSRGEQFF | TGTGCCAGCAGCTTAAGGTCAAGGGGTGAGCAGTTCTTC
. | TRBJ1-5 | TRBV6-2/TRBV6-3 | . | CASSYLVSNQPQHF | TGTGCCAGCAGTTATCTTGTTAGCAATCAGCCCCAGCATTTT
. | TRBJ1-1 | TRBV7-2 | . | CASTKGVNTEAFF | TGTGCCAGCACCAAGGGGGTGAACACTGAAGCTTTCTTT
. | TRBJ2-7 | TRBV12-2 | . | CASRFGTAPSYEQYF | TGTGCAAGTCGCTTTGGGACAGCACCCTCCTACGAGCAGTACTTC
once | TRBJ2-5 | TRBV19 | TRBD2 | CASSITGLAGGETQYF | TGTGCCAGTAGTATCACCGGACTAGCGGGGGGGGAGACCCAGTACTTC
. | TRBJ1-2 | TRBV7-9 | . | CASSPPQGWSNYGYTF | TGTGCCAGCAGCCCACCCCAGGGATGGTCTAACTATGGCTACACCTTC
. | TRBJ2-7 | TRBV2 | TRBD1 | CASSGDRGLSSYEQYF | TGTGCCAGCAGCGGGGACAGGGGCCTCAGCTCCTACGAGCAGTACTTC
. | TRBJ2-7 | TRBV5-1 | . | CASSLGAGIPGSYEQYF | TGCGCCAGCAGCTTGGGGGCAGGAATTCCGGGATCCTACGAGCAGTACTTC
. | TRBJ1-2 | TRBV4-1 | . | CASSQDFWSGLYGYTF | TGCGCCAGCAGCCAAGATTTTTGGTCAGGCCTCTATGGCTACACCTTC
. | TRBJ1-1 | TRBV5-6 | TRBD1 | CASSLRQGNTEAFF | TGTGCCAGCAGCCTACGACAGGGAAACACTGAAGCTTTCTTT
. | TRBJ1-1 | TRBV30 | . | CAWSPRRNTEAFF | TGTGCCTGGAGTCCTAGGAGGAACACTGAAGCTTTCTTT
. | TRBJ2-1 | TRBV19 | TRBD2 | CASSRRTSTSGGGEQFF | TGTGCCAGTAGTAGACGGACATCAACTAGCGGGGGTGGTGAGCAGTTCTTC
. | TRBJ2-7 | TRBV25-1 | TRBD1 | CASRPALGQNSYEQYF | TGTGCCAGCAGGCCTGCCCTGGGACAGAACTCCTACGAGCAGTACTTC
. | TRBJ1-6 | TRBV19 | TRBD1 | CASNQGAGTPLHF | TGTGCCAGTAATCAGGGGGCTGGAACACCCCTCCACTTT
. | TRBJ2-1 | TRBV7-2 | . | CASSLSHRDNEQFF | TGTGCCAGCAGCTTATCCCACAGGGATAATGAGCAGTTCTTC
. | TRBJ1-2 | TRBV27 | . | CASSPLTANYGYTF | TGTGCCAGCAGTCCCCTTACAGCTAACTATGGCTACACCTTC
. | TRBJ1-6 | TRBV3-1/TRBV3-2 | . | CASSQGSGLRSPLHF | TGTGCCAGCAGCCAAGGGTCAGGTCTTCGTTCACCCCTCCACTTT
. | TRBJ1-5 | TRBV5-6 | . | CASSSEGWGGGNQPQHF | TGTGCCAGCAGCTCGGAAGGTTGGGGAGGGGGCAATCAGCCCCAGCATTTT
. | TRBJ1-4 | TRBV15 | TRBD1 | CATSRQGFLVATNEKLFF | TGTGCCACCAGCCGACAGGGATTCCTAGTCGCAACTAATGAAAAACTGTTTTTT
. | TRBJ1-5 | TRBV19 | TRBD1 | CASSTYQGARQPQHF | TGTGCCAGTAGTACCTACCAGGGGGCCCGACAGCCCCAGCATTTT
once | TRBJ1-2 | TRBV29-1 | . | CSVEGRTAYGYTF | TGCAGCGTTGAAGGGCGGACAGCCTATGGCTACACCTTC
. | TRBJ1-2 | TRBV7-8 | . | CASSSGQRPQKNGYTF | TGTGCCAGCAGCTCAGGACAGAGACCCCAGAAAAATGGCTACACCTTC
few | TRBJ1-6 | TRBV30 | . | CAWSVFRSSYNSPLHF | TGTGCCTGGAGTGTGTTTAGGAGCTCCTATAATTCACCCCTCCACTTT
. | TRBJ1-1 | TRBV7-6 | . | CASSPAGTSNTEAFF | TGTGCCAGCAGCCCAGCGGGGACATCGAACACTGAAGCTTTCTTT
. | TRBJ1-5 | TRBV19 | TRBD1 | CATTDRGNQPQHF | TGTGCCACTACGGACAGGGGCAATCAGCCCCAGCATTTT
few | TRBJ1-2 | TRBV12-3/TRBV12-4 | . | CASSADYYGYTF | TGTGCCAGCAGCGCAGACTACTATGGCTACACCTTC
few | TRBJ2-7 | TRBV2 | TRBD1 | CASSGWDRGFYEQYF | TGTGCCAGCAGTGGGTGGGACAGGGGATTCTACGAGCAGTACTTC
. | TRBJ2-5 | TRBV30 | TRBD2 | CAWTVGGGHETQYF | TGTGCCTGGACTGTCGGGGGGGGCCATGAGACCCAGTACTTC
. | TRBJ1-1 | TRBV7-6 | TRBD1 | CASSEQGANTEAFF | TGTGCCAGCAGCGAACAGGGGGCGAACACTGAAGCTTTCTTT
. | TRBJ1-1 | TRBV6-2/TRBV6-3 | . | CASSTGLGAFF | TGTGCCAGCAGTACAGGGCTTGGGGCTTTCTTT
. | TRBJ2-7 | TRBV7-9 | . | CASSSSDGTSSYEQYF | TGTGCCAGCAGCTCCTCGGACGGAACTAGCTCCTACGAGCAGTACTTC
. | TRBJ1-6 | TRBV4-1 | TRBD1 | CASSQSGQYNSPLHF | TGCGCCAGCAGCCAGTCGGGACAGTATAATTCACCCCTCCACTTT
. | TRBJ1-5 | TRBV2 | . | CASRDIDGNQPQHF | TGTGCCAGCAGGGACATCGATGGCAATCAGCCCCAGCATTTT
. | TRBJ1-2 | TRBV5-8 | . | CASRTPLGIDYGYTF | TGTGCCAGCAGGACCCCCCTCGGGATAGACTATGGCTACACCTTC
. | TRBJ1-2 | TRBV5-1 | TRBD1 | CASSRIPGTGSNYGYTF | TGCGCCAGCAGCCGAATCCCCGGGACAGGGTCTAACTATGGCTACACCTTC
. | TRBJ2-3 | TRBV6-5 | TRBD2 | CASSRLAGDTDTQYF | TGTGCCAGCAGCAGACTAGCGGGGGACACAGATACGCAGTATTTT
. | TRBJ2-2 | TRBV18 | . | CASSPGQKPTGELFF | TGTGCCAGCTCACCAGGGCAGAAGCCAACCGGGGAGCTGTTTTTT
. | TRBJ1-1 | TRBV19 | TRBD1 | CASSSTGGSQAFF | TGTGCCAGTAGTAGTACAGGGGGCTCTCAAGCTTTCTTT
. | TRBJ1-5 | TRBV7-9 | TRBD1 | CASSGVLEQGAGGNQPQHF | TGTGCCAGCTCGGGGGTCCTCGAGCAGGGGGCGGGTGGCAATCAGCCCCAGCATTTT
. | TRBJ1-2 | TRBV5-6 | TRBD1 | CASSSGTGGYYGYTF | TGTGCCAGCAGCTCCGGGACAGGGGGCTACTATGGCTACACCTTC
. | TRBJ1-1 | TRBV9 | . | CASSGQYTEAFF | TGTGCCAGCAGCGGACAGTACACTGAAGCTTTCTTT
. | TRBJ2-2 | TRBV3-1/TRBV3-2 | TRBD2 | CASSQARGTSNTGELFF | TGTGCCAGCAGCCAAGCGCGGGGGACCTCGAACACCGGGGAGCTGTTTTTT